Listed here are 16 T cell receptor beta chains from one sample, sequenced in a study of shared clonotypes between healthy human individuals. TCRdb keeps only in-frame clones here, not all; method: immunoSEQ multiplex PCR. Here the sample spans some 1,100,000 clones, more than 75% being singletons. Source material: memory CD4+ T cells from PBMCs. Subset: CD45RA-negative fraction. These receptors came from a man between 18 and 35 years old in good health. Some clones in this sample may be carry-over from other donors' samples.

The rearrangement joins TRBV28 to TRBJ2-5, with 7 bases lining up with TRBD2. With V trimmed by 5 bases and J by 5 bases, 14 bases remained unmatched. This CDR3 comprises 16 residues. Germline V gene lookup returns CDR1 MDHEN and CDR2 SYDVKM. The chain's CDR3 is CASSDLSGLGRETQYF. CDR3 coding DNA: TGTGCCAGCAGTGACCTTAGCGGGCTTGGGCGGGAGACCCAGTACTTC.

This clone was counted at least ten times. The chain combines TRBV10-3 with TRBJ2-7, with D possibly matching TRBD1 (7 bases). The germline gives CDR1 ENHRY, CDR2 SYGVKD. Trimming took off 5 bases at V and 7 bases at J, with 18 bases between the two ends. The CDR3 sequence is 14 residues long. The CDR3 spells CAISNSGGLGEQYF. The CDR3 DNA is TGTGCCATCAGTAACTCAGGGGGGCTGGGGGAGCAGTACTTC.

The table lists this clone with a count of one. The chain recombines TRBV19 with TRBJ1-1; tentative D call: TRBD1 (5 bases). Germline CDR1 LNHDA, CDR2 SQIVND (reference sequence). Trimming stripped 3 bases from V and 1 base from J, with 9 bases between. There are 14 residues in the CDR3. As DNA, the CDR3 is TGTGCCAGTAGTATCCCGGGGACGAACACTGAAGCTTTCTTT. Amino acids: CASSIPGTNTEAFF. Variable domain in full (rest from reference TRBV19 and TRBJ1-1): DGGITQSPKYLFRKEGQNVTLSCEQNLNHDAMYWYRQDPGQGLRLIYYSQIVNDFQKGDIAEGYSVSREKKESFPLTVTSAQKNPTAFYLCASSIPGTNTEAFFGQGTRLTVV.

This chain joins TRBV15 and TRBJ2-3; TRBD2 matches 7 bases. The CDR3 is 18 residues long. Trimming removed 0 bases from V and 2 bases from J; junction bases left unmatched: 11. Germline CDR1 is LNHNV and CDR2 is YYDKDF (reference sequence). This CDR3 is CATSRDVREAGITDTQYF. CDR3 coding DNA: TGTGCCACCAGCAGAGATGTAAGGGAAGCGGGAATCACAGATACGCAGTATTTT. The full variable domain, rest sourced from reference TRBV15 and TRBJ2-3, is DAMVIQNPRYQVTQFGKPVTLSCSQTLNHNVMYWYQQKSSQAPKLLFHYYDKDFNNEADTPDNFQSRRPNTSFCFLDIRSPGLGDTAMYLCATSRDVREAGITDTQYFGPGTRLTVL.

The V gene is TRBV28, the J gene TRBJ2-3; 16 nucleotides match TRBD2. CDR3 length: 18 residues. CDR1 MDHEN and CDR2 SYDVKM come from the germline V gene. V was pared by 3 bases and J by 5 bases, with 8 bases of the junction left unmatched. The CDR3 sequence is CASSFWGLAGGPRDTQYF. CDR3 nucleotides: TGTGCCAGCAGTTTTTGGGGACTAGCGGGAGGGCCGCGAGATACGCAGTATTTT.

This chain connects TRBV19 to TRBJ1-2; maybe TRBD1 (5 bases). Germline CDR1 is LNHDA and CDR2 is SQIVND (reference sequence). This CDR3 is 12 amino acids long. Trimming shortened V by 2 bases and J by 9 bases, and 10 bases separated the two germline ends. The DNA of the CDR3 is TGTGCCAGTAGTATACGAGGGGAAAGCTACACCTTC. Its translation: CASSIRGESYTF.

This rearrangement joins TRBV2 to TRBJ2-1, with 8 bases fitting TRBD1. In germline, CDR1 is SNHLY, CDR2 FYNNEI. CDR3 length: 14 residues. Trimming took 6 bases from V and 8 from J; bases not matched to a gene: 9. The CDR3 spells CASSLLTGEDEQFF. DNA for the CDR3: TGTGCCAGCAGCCTTCTGACAGGGGAGGATGAGCAGTTCTTC.

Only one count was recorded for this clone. CDR3 nucleotides: TGTGCCAGCAGCTTCTGGAGGCCAGGCGGGGAGACCCAGTACTTC. Protein product: CASSFWRPGGETQYF. This chain connects TRBV5-4 to TRBJ2-5; maybe TRBD2 (5 bases). This CDR3 has 15 amino acids. The ends were cut back, 2 bases at V and 5 bases at J, with 16 bases in the middle. Germline CDR1 and CDR2: SGHNT and YYREEE (reference sequence).

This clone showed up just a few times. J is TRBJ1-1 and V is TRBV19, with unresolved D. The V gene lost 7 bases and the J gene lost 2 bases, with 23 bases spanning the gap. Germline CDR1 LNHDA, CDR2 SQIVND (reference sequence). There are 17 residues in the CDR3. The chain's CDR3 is CASTTPSPFPRNTEAFF. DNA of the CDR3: TGTGCCAGTACCACACCAAGCCCATTTCCTAGAAACACTGAAGCTTTCTTT.

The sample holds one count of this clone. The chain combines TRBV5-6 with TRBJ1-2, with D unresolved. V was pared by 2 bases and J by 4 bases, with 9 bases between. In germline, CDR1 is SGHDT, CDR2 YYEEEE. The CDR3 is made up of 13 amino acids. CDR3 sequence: CASSLEDRYGYTF. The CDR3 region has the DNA TGTGCCAGCAGCTTAGAAGATCGCTATGGCTACACCTTC. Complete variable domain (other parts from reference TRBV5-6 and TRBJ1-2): DAGVTQSPTHLIKTRGQQVTLRCSPKSGHDTVSWYQQALGQGPQFIFQYYEEEERQRGNFPDRFSGHQFPNYSSELNVNALLLGDSALYLCASSLEDRYGYTFGSGTRLTVV.

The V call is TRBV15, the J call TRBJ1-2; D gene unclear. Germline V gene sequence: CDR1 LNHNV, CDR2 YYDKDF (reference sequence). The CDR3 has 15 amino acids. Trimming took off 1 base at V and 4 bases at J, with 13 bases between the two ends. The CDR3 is CATSRVPPGSYGYTF. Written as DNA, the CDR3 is TGTGCCACCAGCAGAGTGCCCCCGGGTTCCTATGGCTACACCTTC.

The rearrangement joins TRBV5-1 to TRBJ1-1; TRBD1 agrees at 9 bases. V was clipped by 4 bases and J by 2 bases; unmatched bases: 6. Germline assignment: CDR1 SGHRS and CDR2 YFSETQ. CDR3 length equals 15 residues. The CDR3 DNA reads TGCGCCAGCAGCCGGGACAGGGTAGGAAACACTGAAGCTTTCTTT. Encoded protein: CASSRDRVGNTEAFF. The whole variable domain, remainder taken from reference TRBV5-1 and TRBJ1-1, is KAGVTQTPRYLIKTRGQQVTLSCSPISGHRSVSWYQQTPGQGLQFLFEYFSETQRNKGNFPGRFSGRQFSNSRSEMNVSTLELGDSALYLCASSRDRVGNTEAFFGQGTRLTVV.

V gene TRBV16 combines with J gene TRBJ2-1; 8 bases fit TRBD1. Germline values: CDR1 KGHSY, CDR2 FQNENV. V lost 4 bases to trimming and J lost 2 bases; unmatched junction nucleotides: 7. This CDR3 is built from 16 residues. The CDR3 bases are TGTGCCAGCAGCCGCGACAGGGGTTGGGCCTACAATGAGCAGTTCTTC. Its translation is CASSRDRGWAYNEQFF. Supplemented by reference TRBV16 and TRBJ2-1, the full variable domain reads GEEVAQTPKHLVRGEGQKAKLYCAPIKGHSYVFWYQQVLKNEFKFLISFQNENVFDETGMPKERFSAKCLPNSPCSLEIQATKLEDSAVYFCASSRDRGWAYNEQFFGPGTRLTVL.

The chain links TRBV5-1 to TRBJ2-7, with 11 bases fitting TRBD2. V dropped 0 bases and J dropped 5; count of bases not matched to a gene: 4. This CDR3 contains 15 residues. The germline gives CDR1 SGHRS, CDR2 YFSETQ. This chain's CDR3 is CASSLGLAGGDEQYF. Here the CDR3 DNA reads TGCGCCAGCAGCTTGGGCCTAGCGGGAGGCGACGAGCAGTACTTC.

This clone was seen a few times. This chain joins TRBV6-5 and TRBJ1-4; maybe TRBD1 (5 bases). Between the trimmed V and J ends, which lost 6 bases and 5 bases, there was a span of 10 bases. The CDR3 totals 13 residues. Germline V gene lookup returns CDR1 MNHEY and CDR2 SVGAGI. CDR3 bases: TGTGCCAGCAGGAGGGGCCGAAATGAAAAACTGTTTTTT. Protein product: CASRRGRNEKLFF.

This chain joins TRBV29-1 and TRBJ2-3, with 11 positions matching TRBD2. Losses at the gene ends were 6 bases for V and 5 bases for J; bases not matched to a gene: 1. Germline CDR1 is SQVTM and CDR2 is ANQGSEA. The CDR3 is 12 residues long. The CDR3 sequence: CSVTSGIDTQYF. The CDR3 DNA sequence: TGCAGCGTGACTAGCGGGATAGATACGCAGTATTTT.